A single sample gave rise to the 21 T cell receptor beta chains below, sequenced in a study of cytomegalovirus exposure and HLA in healthy donors. PCR involved 60 Vbeta and 13 Jbeta primers. Data came from immunoSEQ multiplex PCR; TCRdb stores just in-frame clones and leaves some out. The sample lists 150,000 to 200,000 clones; roughly 76% were seen once. The sequencing input was PBMCs. The receptor source for this set is a woman in her 50s in good health and CMV-seronegative.

The chain uses TRBV15 and TRBJ2-3; 8 bases agree with TRBD2. The V gene's germline CDR1 is LNHNV and CDR2 YYDKDF (reference sequence). Trimming removed 0 bases from V and 1 base from J; junction bases left unmatched: 9. This CDR3 is 18 amino acids long. The DNA of the CDR3 is TGTGCCACCAGCAGAGACTATCACGGGGGGGGCGGCACAGATACGCAGTATTTT. As protein: CATSRDYHGGGGTDTQYF.

The chain has TRBV19 and TRBJ2-2, with D tentatively TRBD2 (6 bases). The CDR3 consists of 15 residues. The germline gives CDR1 LNHDA, CDR2 SQIVND (reference sequence). Trimming took off 3 bases at V and 5 bases at J, with 13 bases between the two ends. CDR3 sequence: CASSMGIAETGELFF. The CDR3 region has the DNA TGTGCCAGTAGTATGGGGATAGCGGAAACCGGGGAGCTGTTTTTT.

The chain combines TRBV6-1 with TRBJ1-2; TRBD1 aligns across 7 bases. The germline V gene has CDR1 MNHNS and CDR2 SASEGT. V shed 5 bases and J 8 bases; nucleotides not matched to a gene: 11. The length of the CDR3 is 14 residues. The DNA for the CDR3 is TGTGCCAGCAGTTCGACAGGGAGGTCAAGAGGCTACACCTTC. It specifies CASSSTGRSRGYTF.

V is TRBV7-8 and J is TRBJ2-1; 8 bases map to TRBD2. The CDR3 extends over 21 amino acids. V shed 5 bases and J 6 bases; nucleotides not matched to a gene: 27. Germline loops: CDR1 SGHVS, CDR2 FQNEAQ. CDR3 residues: CASSPELVGVTGTSTRNEQFF. CDR3 sequence (DNA): TGTGCCAGCAGCCCCGAGCTGGTGGGAGTGACGGGGACTAGTACTCGCAATGAGCAGTTCTTC.

V and J are TRBV27 and TRBJ2-3; D gene ambiguous. The V end lost 7 bases, the J end lost 0 bases, and 11 bases lay between the germline ends. The CDR3 spans 14 residues. Germline V gene data show CDR1 as MNHEY and CDR2 as SMNVEV (reference sequence). CDR3 nucleotides: TGTGCCAGCAATCCCCTTTTTAGCACAGATACGCAGTATTTT. As protein: CASNPLFSTDTQYF.

The V and J genes are TRBV5-6 and TRBJ1-2; no firm D call. The CDR3 consists of 14 residues. V was cut by 4 bases and J by 0 bases, with 10 bases left in between. Germline CDR1 is SGHDT and CDR2 is YYEEEE. CDR3 sequence: CASSRREANYGYTF. CDR3 coding DNA: TGTGCCAGCAGCCGACGGGAAGCTAACTATGGCTACACCTTC. Supplemented by reference TRBV5-6 and TRBJ1-2, the full variable domain reads DAGVTQSPTHLIKTRGQQVTLRCSPKSGHDTVSWYQQALGQGPQFIFQYYEEEERQRGNFPDRFSGHQFPNYSSELNVNALLLGDSALYLCASSRREANYGYTFGSGTRLTVV.

The rearrangement links TRBV7-9 to TRBJ2-1; 8 nucleotides match TRBD1. CDR3 length: 16 residues. The ends lost 6 bases at V and 6 bases at J; junction bases unmatched: 13. Germline CDR1 SEHNR, CDR2 FQNEAQ (reference sequence). The CDR3 region has the DNA TGTGCCAGCAGGGAAGACAGGGGTTGGGGTCCCAATGAGCAGTTCTTC. This sequence encodes CASREDRGWGPNEQFF.

The V gene is TRBV11-2, the J gene TRBJ2-7; tentative D call: TRBD1 (5 bases). Trimming stripped 5 bases from V and 3 bases from J, with 14 bases between. This CDR3 contains 14 residues. Germline V lookup: CDR1 SGHAT, CDR2 FQNNGV. The CDR3: CASSQSSQGYEQYF. In nucleotides, the CDR3 is TGTGCCAGCAGCCAAAGCTCGCAGGGCTACGAGCAGTACTTC.

In this sample, this clone turned up once. V gene TRBV7-2 combines with J gene TRBJ2-5, with TRBD1 as a possible D gene (6 bases). The CDR3 length is 14 residues. With 1 base removed from V and 5 bases from J, the gap between germline ends came to 11 bases. Germline V gene data show CDR1 as SGHTA and CDR2 as FQGNSA. CDR3 residues: CASSLVARGETQYF. Written as DNA, the CDR3 is TGTGCCAGCAGCTTAGTGGCGAGGGGGGAGACCCAGTACTTC.

V is TRBV4-3 and J is TRBJ2-1; TRBD2 agrees at 12 bases. The J segment lost 8 bases and the V segment lost 5 bases, leaving 13 bases of the junction unmatched. From germline, CDR1 is LGHNA and CDR2 YSLEER. The CDR3 is 17 amino acids. The CDR3 sequence is CASSYRTSGVLGYEQFF. The CDR3 DNA reads TGCGCCAGCAGCTACCGGACTAGCGGGGTTTTGGGGTATGAGCAGTTCTTC.

V is TRBV9 and J is TRBJ2-3; no clear D gene. This CDR3 is built from 13 residues. V lost 4 bases and J lost 4, with 10 bases in between. CDR1 and CDR2 from the germline V gene are SGDLS and YYNGEE. CDR3 bases: TGTGCCAGCAGCCCCCCCTTGTCAGATACGCAGTATTTT. This codes for CASSPPLSDTQYF.

This chain links TRBV11-2 with TRBJ2-5; 7 bases match TRBD1. The CDR3 runs to 15 residues. Unmatched junction bases numbered 9, after V lost 4 bases and J lost 4 bases. From germline, CDR1 is SGHAT and CDR2 FQNNGV. CDR3 loop: CASSSGGAPRETQYF. CDR3 nucleotides: TGTGCCAGCAGCTCAGGGGGTGCCCCTAGAGAGACCCAGTACTTC.

The chain uses TRBV4-1 and TRBJ2-1, with D possibly being TRBD2 (6 bases). This CDR3 region has 16 residues. V was shortened by 6 bases and J by 0 bases, with 15 bases between the two germline ends. CDR1 and CDR2 (germline): MGHRA, YSYEKL. CDR3 amino acids: CASRLALATSYNEQFF. The CDR3 DNA follows: TGCGCCAGCAGACTAGCCCTAGCGACCTCCTACAATGAGCAGTTCTTC.

This clone was detected only once. The V gene is TRBV7-2, the J gene TRBJ2-1; 11 bases line up with TRBD2. Per the germline V gene, CDR1 is SGHTA and CDR2 is FQGNSA. With 6 bases clipped from V and 5 bases from J, the junction kept 12 bases outside the gene matches. The CDR3 has 17 amino acids. CDR3 protein: CASSFSGTSGENNEQFF. DNA of the CDR3: TGTGCCAGCAGTTTTTCCGGGACTAGCGGAGAAAACAATGAGCAGTTCTTC.

V and J are TRBV5-4 and TRBJ2-1; 8 bases agree with TRBD2. This CDR3 has 16 amino acids. The V segment lost 0 bases and the J segment 2 bases; nucleotides outside the gene matches: 4. Germline CDR1 and CDR2: SGHNT and YYREEE (reference sequence). The CDR3 here is CASSLDAGGAYNEQFF. The CDR3 bases are TGTGCCAGCAGCTTGGATGCGGGAGGTGCCTACAATGAGCAGTTCTTC. The variable domain in full, completed from reference TRBV5-4 and TRBJ2-1, reads ETGVTQSPTHLIKTRGQQVTLRCSSQSGHNTVSWYQQALGQGPQFIFQYYREEENGRGNFPPRFSGLQFPNYSSELNVNALELDDSALYLCASSLDAGGAYNEQFFGPGTRLTVL.

The chain uses TRBV5-6 and TRBJ1-1, with a possible D match to TRBD1 (6 bases). The V and J ends lost 4 bases and 5 bases respectively, with 18 bases between them. The CDR3 sequence is 15 residues long. Germline CDR1 SGHDT, CDR2 YYEEEE. The DNA of the CDR3 is TGTGCCAGCAGCCAGGGGATCGGACCAGGGACTGAAGCTTTCTTT. Protein sequence: CASSQGIGPGTEAFF.

This clone is a singleton in its sample. This chain joins TRBV7-2 and TRBJ2-1; 9 bases align to TRBD2. With V trimmed by 5 bases and J by 3 bases, 5 bases remained unmatched. This CDR3 contains 15 residues. Germline V gene data show CDR1 as SGHTA and CDR2 as FQGNSA. The CDR3 sequence is CASSPRTSDYNEQFF. The CDR3, as DNA: TGTGCCAGCAGCCCGCGGACTAGCGACTACAATGAGCAGTTCTTC.

The genes are TRBV11-2 and TRBJ2-2, with D perhaps matching TRBD2 (5 bases). Germline CDR1 reads SGHAT; CDR2 reads FQNNGV. Between the trimmed V and J ends, which lost 5 bases and 7 bases, there was a span of 11 bases. The CDR3 sequence is 13 residues long. The CDR3 nucleotides are TGTGCCAGCAGCCCCCGGGGTCTCGGGGAGCTGTTTTTT. Protein product: CASSPRGLGELFF. The full variable domain, with the rest looked up from reference TRBV11-2 and TRBJ2-2, is EAGVAQSPRYKIIEKRQSVAFWCNPISGHATLYWYQQILGQGPKLLIQFQNNGVVDDSQLPKDRFSAERLKGVDSTLKIQPAKLEDSAVYLCASSPRGLGELFFGEGSRLTVL.

The chain combines TRBV6-5 with TRBJ2-2; D is possibly TRBD2 (6 bases). This CDR3 comprises 13 residues. Germline V gene lookup returns CDR1 MNHEY and CDR2 SVGAGI. Trimming stripped 10 bases from V and 2 bases from J, with 11 bases between. In DNA form, the CDR3 reads TGTGCCATAGGGGACTTAAACACCGGGGAGCTGTTTTTT. The encoded protein is CAIGDLNTGELFF.

Concerning this clone: Compared with germline, one end of the junction differs, possibly owing to a read error. The V call is TRBV18, the J call TRBJ2-1; D is undetermined. The CDR3 covers 12 residues. Germline loops: CDR1 KGHSH, CDR2 LQKENI. CDR3 in DNA: TGTGCCAGTTCACGGGCTAAATATGAGCAGTTCTTC. It translates to CASSRAKYEQFF.

The chain joins TRBV5-1 to TRBJ1-4, with TRBD1 identical over 8 bases. V lost 0 bases to trimming and J lost 6 bases; unmatched junction nucleotides: 7. This CDR3 contains 16 residues. Germline CDR1 reads SGHRS; CDR2 reads YFSETQ. CDR3 nucleotide sequence: TGCGCCAGCAGCTTGGGGACCGGGACAGGTCATGAAAAACTGTTTTTT. Its translation is CASSLGTGTGHEKLFF.